This TCR beta chain was identified during a study of shared clonotypes between healthy human individuals. Using immunoSEQ multiplex PCR, the repertoire was profiled, and TCRdb retains in-frame clones only, with some absent. The sample has about 690,000 clones; about 90% are singletons. Among the donors, all were Caucasian adults who lived in Nashville, Tennessee. Germline V CDR1 and CDR2: ENHRY, SYGVKD. Unmatched junction bases numbered 5, after V lost 0 bases and J lost 6 bases. The CDR3 extends over 15 amino acids. This sequence joins TRBV10-3 and TRBJ2-1; 7 bases are a match to TRBD1. Sequencing was performed on memory CD8+ T cells from PBMCs. The sample's subset: CD45RO+ cells pooled with CCR7-negative TemRA cells. This TCR derives from a man younger than 30 in good health. Some clones in this sample may be carry-over from other donors' samples. This CDR3 is CAISESPPGGNEQFF. In nucleotides, the CDR3 is TGTGCCATCAGTGAGTCGCCACCAGGGGGCAATGAGCAGTTCTTC.